This TCR beta chain is drawn from a study of blood T cell repertoires in COVID-19. Study-level information: Donors in the United States, Italy and Spain gave samples during acute or convalescent COVID-19.

Original processing notes: Estimation of nucleated cell counts was performed using reference gene primer amplification. Clones were read by immunoSEQ multiplex PCR, and TCRdb kept only the in-frame ones, dropping some. That table supplies the V and J calls and clone size; D and trimming were determined from the DNA. The data contain some 530,000 clones, approximately 85% of them seen just once; the ten biggest clones take up approximately 2.9%. This CDR3 is 14 amino acids long. V was trimmed by 3 bases and J by 1 base, leaving 10 bases between them. The V gene's germline CDR1 is SQVTM and CDR2 ANQGSEA.

This sequence was found in a human donor in a cohort sampled during active COVID-19. The sequenced sample was peripheral blood. This chain connects TRBV29-1 to TRBJ1-5; TRBD1 might be the D (6 bases). The DNA for the CDR3 is TGCAGCGTTGATGGGGGCGGCAGCAATCAGCCCCAGCATTTT. This encodes CSVDGGGSNQPQHF.